This is a list of T cell receptor beta chains from one sample in a study of beta chain features in type 1 diabetes. This table comes from immunoSEQ multiplex PCR, and its TCRdb copy is limited to in-frame clones, with some not included. The sample contains 860,000 or so clones, around a sixth of which appear only once. The sample consisted of naive CD4+ T cells from blood. All receptors come from a woman in her late teens or twenties in good health. Each CDR3 is given with its conserved first and last residue. D genes are given only for firm matches. A row's size may be missing; if present it is once, few, many or a size class.

>few|TRBV2|TRBJ2-2|.|15
CASSRETRALGELFF
TGTGCCAGCAGTAGGGAGACCCGGGCCCTCGGGGAGCTGTTTTTT
>few|TRBV7-2|TRBJ2-5|.|12
CASGGYQETQYF
TGTGCCAGCGGCGGGTACCAAGAGACCCAGTACTTC
>.|TRBV5-6|TRBJ2-7|TRBD1|15
CASSQFKTGFNEQYF
TGTGCCAGCAGCCAATTCAAGACAGGGTTCAACGAGCAGTACTTC
>.|TRBV7-8|TRBJ2-2|TRBD2|16
CASSLAGLWSTGELFF
TGTGCCAGCAGCTTAGCGGGACTATGGTCCACCGGGGAGCTGTTTTTT
>.|TRBV2|TRBJ2-3|.|14
CASSEWTITDTQYF
TGTGCCAGCAGTGAATGGACAATCACAGATACGCAGTATTTT
>few|TRBV5-6|TRBJ2-3|TRBD2|17
CASSFKGLSTSTDTQYF
TGTGCCAGCAGCTTTAAGGGACTATCCACAAGCACAGATACGCAGTATTTT
>.|TRBV15|TRBJ1-4|.|15
CATRRGQGVVEKLFF
TGTGCCACCAGAAGAGGTCAGGGCGTAGTGGAGAAACTGTTTTTT
>.|TRBV28|TRBJ1-5|.|13
CASGRAPGQPQHF
TGTGCCAGTGGAAGGGCTCCCGGTCAGCCCCAGCATTTT
>few|TRBV6-1|TRBJ2-3|.|13
CASRIALTDTQYF
TGTGCCAGCAGAATAGCGCTCACAGATACGCAGTATTTT
>.|TRBV29-1|TRBJ2-3|TRBD2|15
CSVELLAGGRDTQYF
TGCAGCGTTGAACTACTAGCGGGAGGAAGAGATACGCAGTATTTT
>.|TRBV7-2|TRBJ1-5|.|14
CASSLTMNGQPQHF
TGTGCCAGCAGCCTGACAATGAACGGTCAGCCCCAGCATTTT
>few|TRBV28|TRBJ2-1|.|13
CASSIAGDGEQFF
TGTGCCAGCAGCATTGCTGGGGACGGTGAGCAGTTCTTC
>few|TRBV29-1|TRBJ2-1|TRBD2|15
CSVAAGVGSYNEQFF
TGCAGCGTTGCTGCGGGAGTTGGGTCCTACAATGAGCAGTTCTTC
>few|TRBV19|TRBJ2-7|TRBD2|16
CASSRTRLAGVYEQYF
TGTGCCAGTAGTCGGACCAGACTAGCGGGGGTCTACGAGCAGTACTTC
>few|TRBV14|TRBJ2-2|.|11
CASGRPGELFF
TGTGCCAGCGGTCGACCCGGGGAGCTGTTTTTT
>.|TRBV18|TRBJ1-3|TRBD1|14
CASSATGSGNTIYF
TGTGCCAGCTCGGCGACAGGGTCGGGAAACACCATATATTTT
>.|TRBV7-9|TRBJ1-5|.|17
CASSLVFQGYSNQPQHF
TGTGCCAGCAGCTTAGTGTTCCAGGGATATAGCAATCAGCCCCAGCATTTT
>few|TRBV25-1|TRBJ2-2|.|14
CASSAGILGRELFF
TGTGCCAGCAGTGCAGGGATACTTGGCAGGGAGCTGTTTTTT
>.|TRBV29-1|TRBJ2-7|TRBD2|14
CSVGVAGGPSEQYF
TGCAGCGTCGGGGTAGCGGGAGGGCCGAGCGAGCAGTACTTC
>.|TRBV7-9|TRBJ2-4|TRBD2|15
CASSPQAGGGNIQYF
TGTGCCAGCAGCCCTCAGGCGGGAGGAGGAAACATTCAGTACTTC
>few|TRBV5-4|TRBJ2-1|TRBD1|14
CASSSTGVRGEQFF
TGTGCCAGCAGCTCGACAGGGGTCCGGGGTGAGCAGTTCTTC
>few|TRBV27|TRBJ2-7|.|13
CASSPDRAYEQYF
TGTGCCAGCAGCCCGGACAGAGCCTACGAGCAGTACTTC
>few|TRBV2|TRBJ2-2|.|14
CASNPSENTGELFF
TGTGCCAGCAATCCGTCCGAAAACACCGGGGAGCTGTTTTTT
>few|TRBV6-8|TRBJ2-6|.|18
CASSRRGAELSGANVLTF
TGTGCCAGCAGCCGCAGGGGGGCTGAGCTCTCTGGGGCCAACGTCCTGACTTTC
>few|TRBV21-1|TRBJ2-5|.|14
CASSPGRTQETQYF
TGTGCCAGCAGCCCCGGGAGGACCCAAGAGACCCAGTACTTC
>few|TRBV9|TRBJ2-2|TRBD1|19
CASSVVSLGQVQNTGELFF
TGTGCCAGCAGCGTAGTATCCCTTGGACAGGTCCAGAACACCGGGGAGCTGTTTTTT
>few|TRBV27|TRBJ2-3|TRBD2|16
CASSPKLAGGQDTQYF
TGTGCCAGCAGTCCCAAACTAGCGGGAGGCCAAGATACGCAGTATTTT
>.|TRBV6-1|TRBJ2-6|.|15
CASISGSSGANVLTF
TGTGCCAGCATCTCCGGGTCGTCTGGGGCCAACGTCCTGACTTTC
>few|TRBV28|TRBJ2-7|TRBD1|15
CASSPPDRAGYEQYF
TGTGCCAGCAGTCCCCCGGACAGGGCGGGCTACGAGCAGTACTTC
>few|TRBV28|TRBJ2-1|.|14
CASSPPTSYNEQFF
TGTGCCAGCAGTCCCCCGACTAGCTACAATGAGCAGTTCTTC
>.|TRBV9|TRBJ1-4|TRBD1|15
CASSALQGLGEKLFF
TGTGCCAGCAGCGCGTTACAGGGGCTCGGGGAAAAACTGTTTTTT
>.|TRBV18|TRBJ2-1|.|14
CASSPWHEVHEQFF
TGTGCCAGCTCACCGTGGCACGAGGTTCATGAGCAGTTCTTC
>few|TRBV7-3|TRBJ2-1|TRBD1|16
CASSLNTGGSLNEQFF
TGTGCCAGCAGCTTAAATACAGGGGGATCCCTCAATGAGCAGTTCTTC
>.|TRBV10-3|TRBJ2-1|.|12
CAISDRAGEQFF
TGTGCCATCAGTGATCGGGCTGGTGAGCAGTTCTTC
>few|TRBV29-1|TRBJ2-3|TRBD2|14
CSVGAGGSTDTQYF
TGCAGCGTGGGAGCGGGAGGAAGCACAGATACGCAGTATTTT
>few|TRBV7-9|TRBJ2-7|TRBD1|16
CASSYDPGQGIPSEYF
TGTGCCAGCAGCTATGACCCGGGACAGGGTATTCCCAGCGAGTACTTC
>few|TRBV5-4|TRBJ1-2|TRBD1|13
CASSLQGYEGYTF
TGTGCCAGCAGCTTACAGGGGTATGAGGGCTACACCTTC
>.|TRBV27|TRBJ1-1|.|15
CASSSGRWPNTEAFF
TGTGCCAGCAGTTCGGGACGGTGGCCGAACACTGAAGCTTTCTTT
>few|TRBV7-2|TRBJ2-2|TRBD1|16
CASSQSVTGMSGELFF
TGCGCCAGCAGCCAAAGTGTGACAGGGATGTCCGGGGAGCTGTTTTTT